This T cell receptor (beta chain) was found in a study of early T cells in non-severe SARS-CoV-2 infection. Overall study results and limits: CD4 and private specificities were missed by VDJdb matching, which favored anti-spike CD8 responses.

This CDR3 is built from 14 residues. As regards this clonotype: What it binds is not known.

Individual cDNA molecules received unique molecular identifiers. TCRdb re-called the 5' RACE reads with MiXCR, one entry per CDR3 protein. The sample records around 52,000 distinct CDR3 sequences, around 12% being singletons. This chain connects TRBV12-2 to TRBJ2-2. TRBV12-2 is a pseudogene segment. The sequenced sample was whole blood. This receptor was obtained from an adult who was a healthcare worker with PCR-confirmed SARS-CoV-2 infection or an uninfected control (not recorded which). CDR3 bases: TGTGCAAGTCGCCTACGCATCGGAACCGGGGAGCTGTTTTTT. Translation gives CASRLRIGTGELFF.